Listed below are T cell receptor beta chains from one sample, sequenced in a study of T cells after yellow fever vaccination. TCRdb re-analysed the 5' RACE reads in MiXCR, keeping a single row per CDR3 protein. The top ten hold 14% to 15% of the sample, which has hundreds of thousands of distinct CDR3 sequences, 10% to 15% seen once. Specimen: PBMCs, collected on the day of the yellow fever booster vaccination. These receptors were obtained from a young man who received the YFV17D yellow fever vaccine. Each CDR3 is given without its conserved first and last residue. The D gene is left open where the match is weak.

v_gene: TRBV20-1; j_gene: TRBJ1-4; d_gene: TRBD1; CDR3aa: SAVTGDEKLF
v_gene: TRBV7-9; j_gene: TRBJ2-1; d_gene: -; CDR3aa: ASSLGPVGIGEQF
v_gene: TRBV3-1; j_gene: TRBJ1-1; d_gene: TRBD1; CDR3aa: ASSHAGGDTEAF
v_gene: TRBV3-1; j_gene: TRBJ2-1; d_gene: -; CDR3aa: ASSQDWETYNEQF
v_gene: TRBV29-1; j_gene: TRBJ2-3; d_gene: -; CDR3aa: SVKAVDTQY
v_gene: TRBV20-1; j_gene: TRBJ1-5; d_gene: TRBD1; CDR3aa: SARTGVNQPQH
v_gene: TRBV18; j_gene: TRBJ2-5; d_gene: -; CDR3aa: ASSKDWNQETQY
v_gene: TRBV4-3; j_gene: TRBJ2-1; d_gene: TRBD2; CDR3aa: ASSQGRGLAGYNEQF
v_gene: TRBV6-1; j_gene: TRBJ1-5; d_gene: -; CDR3aa: ASRGGGNQPQH
v_gene: TRBV10-3; j_gene: TRBJ2-3; d_gene: -; CDR3aa: AISEATSTDTQY
v_gene: TRBV6-2/TRBV6-3; j_gene: TRBJ2-7; d_gene: TRBD2; CDR3aa: ASSYERLAGGPGSYEQY
v_gene: TRBV3-1; j_gene: TRBJ2-5; d_gene: -; CDR3aa: ASSPLGLARETQY
v_gene: TRBV7-2; j_gene: TRBJ2-2; d_gene: -; CDR3aa: ASRIRGTNTGELF
v_gene: TRBV5-1; j_gene: TRBJ1-2; d_gene: -; CDR3aa: ASSLDRATDGYT
v_gene: TRBV12-3/TRBV12-4; j_gene: TRBJ2-7; d_gene: TRBD2; CDR3aa: ASSSYGTSGRALY
v_gene: TRBV6-4; j_gene: TRBJ2-3; d_gene: TRBD2; CDR3aa: ASGEGHTDTQY
v_gene: TRBV19; j_gene: TRBJ2-2; d_gene: -; CDR3aa: ASSIRSWSAGELF
v_gene: TRBV7-9; j_gene: TRBJ2-1; d_gene: -; CDR3aa: ASSLAANEQF
v_gene: TRBV10-3; j_gene: TRBJ2-6; d_gene: -; CDR3aa: AISEEAAATSGANVLT
v_gene: TRBV2; j_gene: TRBJ2-3; d_gene: -; CDR3aa: ASNSRADTQY
v_gene: TRBV7-9; j_gene: TRBJ2-1; d_gene: -; CDR3aa: AMNEQF
v_gene: TRBV5-5; j_gene: TRBJ2-7; d_gene: TRBD1; CDR3aa: ASSVLGQGAVEQY
v_gene: TRBV11-2; j_gene: TRBJ2-1; d_gene: -; CDR3aa: ASSFEDFPREEQF